Listed below are T cell receptor beta chains from one sample, sequenced in a study of T cells in Graves' hyperthyroidism and ophthalmopathy. TCRdb re-called the multiplex PCR reads through MiXCR, storing one row per CDR3 protein. In the table there are some 200,000 distinct CDR3 sequences, about a sixth of which are singletons. The sequenced sample consisted of blood. The receptors originated from a woman aged 45-59 years with Graves' hyperthyroidism. CDR3s include the opening cysteine and the closing phenylalanine or tryptophan. A D gene is named only where the DNA matches it firmly. Size is stated for part of the rows, as once, few or many counts, or as a class when the clone is expanded.

CDR3	DNA	D	V	J	size
CASSQPLAGLADNEQFF	TGTGCCAGCAGCCAACCCCTTGCCGGACTAGCCGACAATGAGCAGTTCTTC	TRBD2	TRBV5-4	TRBJ2-1	many
CASSSRGQGAYEQYF	TGTGCCAGCAGTTCGCGGGGACAGGGGGCCTACGAGCAGTACTTC	TRBD1	TRBV12-3/TRBV12-4	TRBJ2-7	many
CASSQDPRPGEGTEAFF	TGTGCCAGCAGCCAAGACCCTCGGCCAGGTGAGGGCACTGAAGCTTTCTTT	.	TRBV4-2	TRBJ1-1	.
CASSFGQVNTGELFF	TGTGCCAGCAGTTTCGGACAGGTCAACACCGGGGAGCTGTTTTTT	TRBD1	TRBV12-3/TRBV12-4	TRBJ2-2	.
CASSRGVAGGENEQFF	TGTGCCAGCAGCCGGGGGGTGGCGGGAGGAGAGAATGAGCAGTTCTTC	TRBD2	TRBV7-3	TRBJ2-1	.
CASSGMVGTGELFF	TGTGCCAGCAGTGGCATGGTGGGGACCGGGGAGCTGTTTTTT	.	TRBV6-4	TRBJ2-2	.
CASSQGQYHGYTF	TGTGCCAGCAGTCAGGGACAGTACCATGGCTACACCTTC	TRBD1	TRBV7-9	TRBJ1-2	few
CASSIAPYEQYF	TGTGCCAGTAGTATAGCGCCCTACGAGCAGTACTTC	.	TRBV19	TRBJ2-7	.
CASSSGSHQPQHF	TGTGCCAGCAGCTCCGGGAGCCATCAGCCCCAGCATTTT	.	TRBV11-3	TRBJ1-5	many
CASTMPGGGKTQYF	TGTGCCAGCACTATGCCGGGAGGCGGCAAGACCCAGTACTTC	TRBD2	TRBV6-1	TRBJ2-5	.
CASGLGLRENEQYF	TGTGCCAGCGGCCTGGGGTTGCGGGAGAACGAGCAGTACTTC	TRBD2	TRBV12-3/TRBV12-4	TRBJ2-7	.
CASSEEPQGVSGYTF	TGTGCCAGCAGTGAAGAGCCTCAGGGAGTTTCTGGCTACACCTTC	.	TRBV6-1	TRBJ1-2	many
CASSFYEPIDEQYF	TGTGCCAGCAGTTTCTATGAGCCCATCGACGAGCAGTACTTC	.	TRBV12-3/TRBV12-4	TRBJ2-7	many
CSAAGSGRDDEQFF	TGCAGTGCCGCTGGCAGCGGGAGGGACGATGAGCAGTTCTTC	TRBD2	TRBV20-1	TRBJ2-1	many
CASTFLRGRNEQFF	TGTGCCAGCACTTTCTTGCGGGGACGCAATGAGCAGTTCTTC	.	TRBV12-3/TRBV12-4	TRBJ2-1	few
CSARGFSKVYEQYF	TGCAGTGCTAGAGGATTCTCCAAGGTGTACGAGCAGTACTTC	.	TRBV20-1	TRBJ2-7	many
CASSYAGRHPEQYF	TGTGCCAGCAGTTACGCTGGACGCCATCCCGAGCAGTACTTC	.	TRBV6-5	TRBJ2-7	.
CASSQDLAGFQPQHF	TGCGCCAGCAGCCAAGACCTGGCGGGGTTTCAGCCCCAGCATTTT	.	TRBV4-1	TRBJ1-5	.
CASSWRYEQYF	TGTGCCAGCAGTTGGAGATACGAGCAGTACTTC	.	TRBV28	TRBJ2-7	.
CSARDPSRNQPQHF	TGCAGTGCTAGAGATCCGAGTCGGAATCAGCCCCAGCATTTT	.	TRBV20-1	TRBJ1-5	.
CASSLASTSTYEQYF	TGCGCCAGCAGCTTGGCATCAACTAGTACCTACGAGCAGTACTTC	.	TRBV5-1	TRBJ2-7	many
CASSAHSLAPYEQYF	TGTGCCAGCAGCGCTCACTCACTAGCCCCCTACGAGCAGTACTTC	.	TRBV9	TRBJ2-7	.
CARRGGGGYSNQPQHF	TGTGCCAGAAGGGGGGGGGGGGGATATAGCAATCAGCCCCAGCATTTT	.	TRBV2	TRBJ1-5	.
CASSYRGVANEKLFF	TGTGCCAGCAGCTATCGTGGGGTGGCTAATGAAAAACTGTTTTTT	.	TRBV28	TRBJ1-4	.
CASSQQREMGNEQFF	TGCGCCAGCAGCCAACAGCGGGAGATGGGGAATGAGCAGTTCTTC	TRBD2	TRBV4-1	TRBJ2-1	many
CASSQDQGFVQETQYF	TGCGCCAGCAGCCAAGATCAGGGGTTCGTTCAAGAGACCCAGTACTTC	.	TRBV4-1	TRBJ2-5	.
CASRGAGGDEQFF	TGTGCCAGCAGGGGAGCGGGCGGGGATGAGCAGTTCTTC	.	TRBV9	TRBJ2-1	many
CASSLGRGLYGYTF	TGTGCCAGCAGTTTAGGTCGAGGCCTCTATGGCTACACCTTC	.	TRBV12-3/TRBV12-4	TRBJ1-2	many
CASSHPGMGGATIYF	TGTGCCAGCAGCCATCCCGGAATGGGGGGTGCTACCATATATTTT	.	TRBV3-1	TRBJ1-3	.
CASTRGPNTGELFF	TGTGCCAGCACACGGGGCCCAAACACCGGGGAGCTGTTTTTT	.	TRBV11-3	TRBJ2-2	many
CASSVGSPDTQYF	TGTGCCAGCAGCGTAGGATCTCCCGATACGCAGTATTTT	.	TRBV9	TRBJ2-3	.
CASSPGQPFEQYF	TGTGCCAGCAGCCCGGGACAGCCCTTCGAGCAGTACTTC	TRBD1	TRBV12-3/TRBV12-4	TRBJ2-7	many
CASSLVPDLTEAFF	TGTGCCAGCAGCTTAGTACCAGATCTCACTGAAGCTTTCTTT	.	TRBV11-2	TRBJ1-1	many
CAWKQGWDTEAFF	TGTGCCTGGAAACAGGGGTGGGACACTGAAGCTTTCTTT	TRBD1	TRBV30	TRBJ1-1	many
CSARLAGASRVETQYF	TGCAGTGCTAGACTAGCGGGAGCCAGCCGTGTGGAGACCCAGTACTTC	TRBD2	TRBV20-1	TRBJ2-5	many
CASSLGRRGRVGEQYF	TGTGCCAGCAGTCTCGGGCGTCGCGGGAGGGTCGGCGAGCAGTACTTC	TRBD2	TRBV12-3/TRBV12-4	TRBJ2-7	many
CASSSKMGRYNEQFF	TGCGCCAGCAGCTCCAAAATGGGGCGGTACAATGAGCAGTTCTTC	.	TRBV5-1	TRBJ2-1	many
CASSLVLSRGEAFF	TGCGCCAGCAGCTTGGTTTTATCACGGGGTGAAGCTTTCTTT	.	TRBV5-1	TRBJ1-1	many
CASSLGGRAEAFF	TGTGCCAGCAGTTTGGGGGGTAGGGCTGAAGCTTTCTTT	.	TRBV28	TRBJ1-1	.
CASSLGGSRAYEQYF	TGTGCCAGCAGCTTGGGGGGGAGCCGCGCCTACGAGCAGTACTTC	TRBD2	TRBV13	TRBJ2-7	many
CASSPLRTGRLRLNTEAFF	TGTGCCAGCAGTCCCCTTAGGACAGGGAGGTTGCGTCTGAACACTGAAGCTTTCTTT	TRBD1	TRBV6-1	TRBJ1-1	many
CASSPTPSSGDFSYNEQFF	TGTGCCAGCAGCCCTACCCCTTCGAGCGGGGACTTCTCCTACAATGAGCAGTTCTTC	TRBD2	TRBV11-2	TRBJ2-1	many
CASLKQGLSGYTF	TGTGCCAGCCTAAAACAGGGATTGAGTGGCTACACCTTC	.	TRBV2	TRBJ1-2	many
CATSDLGQPQHF	TGTGCCACCAGTGATTTGGGGCAGCCCCAGCATTTT	.	TRBV24-1	TRBJ1-5	few
CASSTHGTVIEETQYF	TGTGCCAGCAGCACACACGGGACAGTGATAGAAGAGACCCAGTACTTC	TRBD1	TRBV5-5	TRBJ2-5	many
CASSNSDGADTQYF	TGTGCCAGCAGCAATTCTGATGGGGCAGATACGCAGTATTTT	.	TRBV7-3	TRBJ2-3	many
CAWSGGNTIYF	TGTGCCTGGAGTGGAGGAAACACCATATATTTT	.	TRBV30	TRBJ1-3	few
CASSPNGQPQHF	TGTGCCAGCAGCCCGAACGGGCAGCCCCAGCATTTT	.	TRBV28	TRBJ1-5	.
CASSIGDTFAYGYTF	TGTGCCAGTAGTATAGGGGACACCTTTGCCTATGGCTACACCTTC	.	TRBV19	TRBJ1-2	.